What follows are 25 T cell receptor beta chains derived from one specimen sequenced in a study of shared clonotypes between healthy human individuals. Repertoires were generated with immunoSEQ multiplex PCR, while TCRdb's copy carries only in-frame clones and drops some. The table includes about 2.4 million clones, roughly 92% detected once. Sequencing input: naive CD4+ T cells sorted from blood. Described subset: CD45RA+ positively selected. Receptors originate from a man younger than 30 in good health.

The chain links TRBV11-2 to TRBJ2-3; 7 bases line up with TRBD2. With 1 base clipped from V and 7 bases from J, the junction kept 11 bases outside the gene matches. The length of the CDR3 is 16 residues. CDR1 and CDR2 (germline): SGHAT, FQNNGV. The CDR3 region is CASSLAHAGDPYTQYF. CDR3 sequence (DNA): TGTGCCAGCAGCTTAGCGCACGCGGGGGACCCATATACGCAGTATTTT.

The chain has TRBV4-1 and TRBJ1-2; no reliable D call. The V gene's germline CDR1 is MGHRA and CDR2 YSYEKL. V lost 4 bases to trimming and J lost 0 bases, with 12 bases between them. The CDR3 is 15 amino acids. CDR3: CASSPGPYTNYGYTF. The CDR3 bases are TGCGCCAGCAGCCCGGGTCCTTATACTAACTATGGCTACACCTTC.

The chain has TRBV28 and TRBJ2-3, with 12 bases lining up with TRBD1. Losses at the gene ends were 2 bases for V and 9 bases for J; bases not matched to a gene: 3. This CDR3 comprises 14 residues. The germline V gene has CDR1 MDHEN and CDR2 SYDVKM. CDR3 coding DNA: TGTGCCAGCAGTTTAGGGGACAGGGGGCGAACGCAGTATTTT. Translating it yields CASSLGDRGRTQYF.

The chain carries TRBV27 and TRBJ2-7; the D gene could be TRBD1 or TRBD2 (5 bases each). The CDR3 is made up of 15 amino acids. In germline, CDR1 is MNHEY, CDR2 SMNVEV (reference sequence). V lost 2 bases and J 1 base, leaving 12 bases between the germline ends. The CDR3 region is CASSLERGPSYEQYF. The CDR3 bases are TGTGCCAGCAGTTTAGAACGGGGACCGTCCTACGAGCAGTACTTC.

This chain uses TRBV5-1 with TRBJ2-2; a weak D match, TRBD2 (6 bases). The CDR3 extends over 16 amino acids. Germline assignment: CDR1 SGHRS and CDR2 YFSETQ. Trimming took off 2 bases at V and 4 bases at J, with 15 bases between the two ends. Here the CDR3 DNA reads TGCGCCAGCAGCTTAACCAGTGGGGGAGGCACCGGGGAGCTGTTTTTT. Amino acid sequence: CASSLTSGGGTGELFF.

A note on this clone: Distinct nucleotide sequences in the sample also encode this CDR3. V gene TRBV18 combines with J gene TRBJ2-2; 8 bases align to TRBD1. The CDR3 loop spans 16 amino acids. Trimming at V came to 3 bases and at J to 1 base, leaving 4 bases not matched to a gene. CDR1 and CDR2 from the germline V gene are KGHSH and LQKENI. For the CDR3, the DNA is TGTGCCAGCTCACCCTTCGGACAGGGGAACACCGGGGAGCTGTTTTTT. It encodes CASSPFGQGNTGELFF. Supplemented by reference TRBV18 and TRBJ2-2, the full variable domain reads NAGVMQNPRHLVRRRGQEARLRCSPMKGHSHVYWYRQLPEEGLKFMVYLQKENIIDESGMPKERFSAEFPKEGPSILRIQQVVRGDSAAYFCASSPFGQGNTGELFFGEGSRLTVL.

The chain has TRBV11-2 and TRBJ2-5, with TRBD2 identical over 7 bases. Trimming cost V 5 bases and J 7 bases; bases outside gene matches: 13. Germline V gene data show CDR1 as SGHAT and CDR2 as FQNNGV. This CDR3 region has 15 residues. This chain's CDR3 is CASSPTSVTKGTQYF. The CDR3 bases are TGTGCCAGCAGCCCTACTAGCGTTACTAAGGGGACCCAGTACTTC. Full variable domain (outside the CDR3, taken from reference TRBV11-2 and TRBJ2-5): EAGVAQSPRYKIIEKRQSVAFWCNPISGHATLYWYQQILGQGPKLLIQFQNNGVVDDSQLPKDRFSAERLKGVDSTLKIQPAKLEDSAVYLCASSPTSVTKGTQYFGPGTRLLVL.

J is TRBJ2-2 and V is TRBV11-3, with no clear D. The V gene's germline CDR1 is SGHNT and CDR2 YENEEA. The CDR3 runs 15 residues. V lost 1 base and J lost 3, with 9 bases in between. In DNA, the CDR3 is TGTGCCAGCAGCTTAGGTTTTTCCTACACCGGGGAGCTGTTTTTT. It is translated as CASSLGFSYTGELFF.

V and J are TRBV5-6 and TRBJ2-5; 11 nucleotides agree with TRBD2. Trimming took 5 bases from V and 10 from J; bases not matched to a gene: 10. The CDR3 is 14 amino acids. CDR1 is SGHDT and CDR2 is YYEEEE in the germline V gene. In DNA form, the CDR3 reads TGTGCCAGCAGTTCATCAACTAGCGGGGGTGGCCAGTACTTC. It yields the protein CASSSSTSGGGQYF.

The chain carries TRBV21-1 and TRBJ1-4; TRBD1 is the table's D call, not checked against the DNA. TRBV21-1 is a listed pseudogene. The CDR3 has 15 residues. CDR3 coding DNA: TGTGCCAGCAGCAAAGGACAGCTCGTTAATGAAAAACTGTTTTTT. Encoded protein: CASSKGQLVNEKLFF.

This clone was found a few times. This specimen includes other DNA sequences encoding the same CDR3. This CDR3 reads CAWSTGMNTEAFF. The CDR3 nucleotides read TGTGCCTGGAGTACTGGGATGAACACTGAAGCTTTCTTT. V and J are TRBV30 and TRBJ1-1; D is ambiguous. This CDR3 is 13 amino acids long. Per germline, CDR1 GTSNPN and CDR2 SVGIG (reference sequence). The V and J ends lost 2 bases and 0 bases respectively, with 7 bases between them.

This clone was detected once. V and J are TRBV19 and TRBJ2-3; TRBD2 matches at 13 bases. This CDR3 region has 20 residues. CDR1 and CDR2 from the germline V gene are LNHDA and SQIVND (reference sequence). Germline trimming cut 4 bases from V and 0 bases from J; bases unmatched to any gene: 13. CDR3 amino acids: CASSTRGLAGVSRSTDTQYF. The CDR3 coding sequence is TGTGCCAGTAGTACCCGAGGACTAGCGGGAGTTAGCAGGAGCACAGATACGCAGTATTTT.

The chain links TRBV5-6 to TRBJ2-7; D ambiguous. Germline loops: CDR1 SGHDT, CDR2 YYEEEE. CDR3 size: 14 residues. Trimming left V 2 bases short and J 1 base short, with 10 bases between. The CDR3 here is CASSFGPRSYEQYF. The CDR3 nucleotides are TGTGCCAGCAGCTTCGGACCCAGGTCCTACGAGCAGTACTTC.

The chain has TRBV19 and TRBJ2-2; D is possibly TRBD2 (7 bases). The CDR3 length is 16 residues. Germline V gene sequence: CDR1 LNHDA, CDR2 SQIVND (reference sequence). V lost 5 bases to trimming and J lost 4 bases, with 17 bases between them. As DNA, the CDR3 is TGTGCCAGTAGTCCCCGAGGGGCGGGGGCCACCGGGGAGCTGTTTTTT. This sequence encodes CASSPRGAGATGELFF.

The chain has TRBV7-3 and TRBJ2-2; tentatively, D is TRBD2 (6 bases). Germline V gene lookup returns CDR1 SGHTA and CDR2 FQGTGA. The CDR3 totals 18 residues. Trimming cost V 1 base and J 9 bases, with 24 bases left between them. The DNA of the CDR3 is TGTGCCAGCAGCTTAAATCGGGGACTGGTGACTCCGTGGCGGGAGCTGTTTTTT. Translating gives CASSLNRGLVTPWRELFF.

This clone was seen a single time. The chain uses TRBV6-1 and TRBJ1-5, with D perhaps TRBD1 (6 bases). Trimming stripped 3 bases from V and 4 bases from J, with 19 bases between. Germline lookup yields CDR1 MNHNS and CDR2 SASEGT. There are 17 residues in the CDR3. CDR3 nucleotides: TGTGCCAGCAGTGAGAATGTGGGGGGCAGGAGAAATCAGCCCCAGCATTTT. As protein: CASSENVGGRRNQPQHF.

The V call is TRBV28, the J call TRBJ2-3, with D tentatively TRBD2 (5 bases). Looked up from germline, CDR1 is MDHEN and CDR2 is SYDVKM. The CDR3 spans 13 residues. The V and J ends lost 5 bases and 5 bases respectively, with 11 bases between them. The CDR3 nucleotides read TGTGCCAGCAGTAACTCGGCGGGAGATACGCAGTATTTT. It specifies CASSNSAGDTQYF.

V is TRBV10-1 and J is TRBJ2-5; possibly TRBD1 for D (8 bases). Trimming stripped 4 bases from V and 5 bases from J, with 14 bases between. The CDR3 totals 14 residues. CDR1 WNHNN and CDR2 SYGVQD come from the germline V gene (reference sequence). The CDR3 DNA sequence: TGCGCCAGCAGTGCAGACAGGGGAGGGGAGACCCAGTACTTC. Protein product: CASSADRGGETQYF.

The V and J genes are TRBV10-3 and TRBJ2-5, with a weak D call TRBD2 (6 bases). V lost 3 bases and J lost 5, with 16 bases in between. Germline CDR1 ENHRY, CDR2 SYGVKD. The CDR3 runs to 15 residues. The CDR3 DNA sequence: TGTGCCATCAGTGACTCCGGGACTTCCGTGGAGACCCAGTACTTC. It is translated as CAISDSGTSVETQYF.

The CDR3 here is CASSSPDRGTEAFF. The CDR3 region has the DNA TGTGCCAGCAGTTCCCCTGACAGGGGAACTGAAGCTTTCTTT. This chain connects TRBV28 to TRBJ1-1, with 8 nucleotides matching TRBD1. Germline V gives CDR1 MDHEN, CDR2 SYDVKM. CDR3 size: 14 residues. J gave up 5 bases and V 4 bases, and 6 bases lay outside the gene matches.

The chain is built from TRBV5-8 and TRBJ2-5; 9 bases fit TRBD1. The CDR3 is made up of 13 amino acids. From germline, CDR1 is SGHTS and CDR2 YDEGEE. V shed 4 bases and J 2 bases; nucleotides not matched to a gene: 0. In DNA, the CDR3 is TGTGCCAGCAGCGACAGGGGGCAAGAGACCCAGTACTTC. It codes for CASSDRGQETQYF.

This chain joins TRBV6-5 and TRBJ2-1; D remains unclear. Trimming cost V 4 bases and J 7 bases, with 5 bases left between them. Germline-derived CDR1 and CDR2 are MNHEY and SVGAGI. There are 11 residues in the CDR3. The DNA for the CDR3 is TGTGCCAGCAGTTCTTGGAATGAGCAGTTCTTC. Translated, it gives CASSSWNEQFF.

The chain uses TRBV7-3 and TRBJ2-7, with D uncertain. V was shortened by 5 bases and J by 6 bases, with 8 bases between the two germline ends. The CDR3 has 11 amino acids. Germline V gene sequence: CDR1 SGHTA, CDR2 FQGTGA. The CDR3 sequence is CASSVTSEQYF. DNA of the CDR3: TGTGCCAGCAGCGTTACAAGCGAGCAGTACTTC.

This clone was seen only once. CDR3 in amino acids: CASSAERSNADTQYF. CDR3 nucleotides: TGTGCCAGCAGCGCCGAGCGGAGTAACGCAGATACGCAGTATTTT. The V and J genes are TRBV9 and TRBJ2-3, with D tentatively TRBD2 (5 bases). The CDR3 is 15 residues long. Trimming removed 3 bases at V and 4 bases at J, with 15 bases between. Germline values: CDR1 SGDLS, CDR2 YYNGEE.

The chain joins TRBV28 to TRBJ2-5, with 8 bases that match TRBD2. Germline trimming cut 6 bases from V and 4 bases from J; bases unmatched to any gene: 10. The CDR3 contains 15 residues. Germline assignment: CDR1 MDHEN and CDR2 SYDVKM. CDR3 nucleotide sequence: TGTGCCAGCAGCCCTCCCGGGGGGGCCGGAGAGACCCAGTACTTC. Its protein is CASSPPGGAGETQYF.